Listed below are T cell receptor beta chains from one sample, sequenced in a study of blood T cell repertoires in COVID-19. Some clones are missing from TCRdb's copy, which holds only in-frame ones; the method was immunoSEQ multiplex PCR. The data hold some 60,000 clones, with 75% to 95% observed a single time. The sequencing input was peripheral blood. Receptors were obtained from a man in his sixties with acute or convalescent COVID-19. CDR3s include the opening cysteine and the closing phenylalanine or tryptophan. The order of the fields is CDR3 DNA, CDR3 protein, clone size, J gene, D gene, CDR3 length, V gene. D genes are given only for firm matches. The listing skips clone size in some rows; elsewhere it reads once, few, many or a size class.

TGTGCCACCAGTGACCCCAGGGGGGCTGGTGAAAAACTGTTTTTT | CATSDPRGAGEKLFF | - | TRBJ1-4 | TRBD1 | 15 | TRBV24-1
TGTGCCAGCAGCTCGACTAGCGGGTCTAGCACAGATACGCAGTATTTT | CASSSTSGSSTDTQYF | - | TRBJ2-3 | TRBD2 | 16 | TRBV11-2
TGTGCCAGCAGTCCCGGGACAGCGAGGGCCGGGGAGCTGTTTTTT | CASSPGTARAGELFF | - | TRBJ2-2 | TRBD1 | 15 | TRBV6-6
TGCAGCGTTTCGCGGTCGCGATCCGGGGAGCTGTTTTTT | CSVSRSRSGELFF | - | TRBJ2-2 | - | 13 | TRBV29-1
TGTGCCAGTAGTAGTCCAGGGAGGAGGACAGATACGCAGTATTTT | CASSSPGRRTDTQYF | - | TRBJ2-3 | - | 15 | TRBV19
TGTGCCGTCGGGACTAGCAGGCTTGAGCAGTTCTTC | CAVGTSRLEQFF | - | TRBJ2-1 | TRBD2 | 12 | TRBV10-3
TGTGCCAGCAGCGCTCGCGTTGGCGGGGAGCTGTTTTTT | CASSARVGGELFF | - | TRBJ2-2 | - | 13 | TRBV9
TGCAGTGCTAGTGGACTAGCGGGGGAGGTACGAGAGACCCAGTACTTC | CSASGLAGEVRETQYF | - | TRBJ2-5 | TRBD2 | 16 | TRBV20-1
TGTGCCATCAGTGCGGACAGCGAGGAGACCCAGTACTTC | CAISADSEETQYF | few | TRBJ2-5 | - | 13 | TRBV10-3
TGTGCCAGCAGCTTATCGAGCGGGAGGGCGGGTAATGAGCAGTTCTTC | CASSLSSGRAGNEQFF | - | TRBJ2-1 | TRBD2 | 16 | TRBV11-2
TGCAGCGCCGGAGTAGGAACAGGGGGGCCCTACGAGCAGTACTTC | CSAGVGTGGPYEQYF | once | TRBJ2-7 | TRBD1 | 15 | TRBV29-1
TGTGCCAGCGGGGGGACAGGATTTAGCGAGCAGTACTTC | CASGGTGFSEQYF | - | TRBJ2-7 | TRBD1 | 13 | TRBV28
TGTGCCACCAGTGACCACGGAGGCCCCGTTGAGAAGACCCAGTACTTC | CATSDHGGPVEKTQYF | - | TRBJ2-5 | - | 16 | TRBV24-1
TGTGCCAGCAGCCCAAACTCCGGGACTAGAGGCCGAGAGACCCAGTACTTC | CASSPNSGTRGRETQYF | once | TRBJ2-5 | TRBD2 | 17 | TRBV11-2
TGCGCCAGCAGCCCGGCCGGGATCAGAAACACCATATATTTT | CASSPAGIRNTIYF | - | TRBJ1-3 | - | 14 | TRBV4-3
TGTGCCAGCAGTTTATCCGTCACAGGGAGTGGCAATCAGCCCCAGCATTTT | CASSLSVTGSGNQPQHF | - | TRBJ1-5 | - | 17 | TRBV28
TGTGCCAGCAGCCGCGGCAGGGGATCCTCCTATAATTCACCCCTCCACTTT | CASSRGRGSSYNSPLHF | - | TRBJ1-6 | - | 17 | TRBV14
TGTGCCAGCAGCGCCCTGACTAGCGGGGATACGCAGTATTTT | CASSALTSGDTQYF | - | TRBJ2-3 | TRBD2 | 14 | TRBV9
TGTGCCAGCAGTGACTCGAACCAGGGCACAGATACGCAGTATTTT | CASSDSNQGTDTQYF | - | TRBJ2-3 | - | 15 | TRBV6-4
TGTGCCAGCAGTTCCTCGACAGGGTTTGAAAAACTGTTTTTT | CASSSSTGFEKLFF | - | TRBJ1-4 | TRBD1 | 14 | TRBV27
TGTGCCAGCAGCTTGGGGGGGGTCACTGAAGCTTTCTTT | CASSLGGVTEAFF | - | TRBJ1-1 | - | 13 | TRBV5-4
TGTGCCAGCAGCGTCGGGACTAACTATGGCTACACCTTC | CASSVGTNYGYTF | - | TRBJ1-2 | - | 13 | TRBV9
TGTGCCAGCAGTTACGAGGGGGCTTCTTCCTACGAGCAGTACTTC | CASSYEGASSYEQYF | - | TRBJ2-7 | TRBD1 | 15 | TRBV6-5
TGTGCCAGCAGCTTAGCGCCGGGGACTGAAGCTTTCTTT | CASSLAPGTEAFF | - | TRBJ1-1 | - | 13 | TRBV7-6
TGTGCCAGTAGTATAGTCCTATTCAATGAGCAGTTCTTC | CASSIVLFNEQFF | - | TRBJ2-1 | - | 13 | TRBV19
TGTGCCATCACTCGGGACACTAATCAGCCCCAGCATTTT | CAITRDTNQPQHF | few | TRBJ1-5 | - | 13 | TRBV10-3
TGTGCCAGCAGCCGCCGACTGTTTACAGAAGCTTTCTTT | CASSRRLFTEAFF | - | TRBJ1-1 | - | 13 | TRBV7-3
TGTGCCAGCAGTGATCAGGCGGGAAGTGGTGGCTACACCTTC | CASSDQAGSGGYTF | few | TRBJ1-2 | - | 14 | TRBV2
TGCGCCAGCAGCCAAGATCGGACAGACCGATATTATGGCTACACCTTC | CASSQDRTDRYYGYTF | - | TRBJ1-2 | - | 16 | TRBV4-3
TGTGCCAGCAGTTCCCCAGGGGGCACTCAGCCCCAGCATTTT | CASSSPGGTQPQHF | - | TRBJ1-5 | TRBD1 | 14 | TRBV6-2/TRBV6-3
TGTGCCAGTAGTATATTGGTGATGCAGGGGGCGTCGGGCTACACCTTC | CASSILVMQGASGYTF | - | TRBJ1-2 | TRBD1 | 16 | TRBV19
TGTGCCAGCAGCAAGACCGGGACAGTCGAAAAACTGTTTTTT | CASSKTGTVEKLFF | - | TRBJ1-4 | TRBD1 | 14 | TRBV28
TGTGCCAGCAGTTACTCTAGGGGGGGCCGCATTTCTGGAAACACCATATATTTT | CASSYSRGGRISGNTIYF | - | TRBJ1-3 | - | 18 | TRBV28
TGCGCCAGCAGCGGCGGGGACGCTACAGATACGCAGTATTTT | CASSGGDATDTQYF | - | TRBJ2-3 | - | 14 | TRBV5-1
TGTGCCAGCAGCGCGCTTCTAGGATATGAGCAGTTCTTC | CASSALLGYEQFF | - | TRBJ2-1 | - | 13 | TRBV9
TGCAGCGTTTCAATTGGAGGAGCAACTAATGAAAAACTGTTTTTT | CSVSIGGATNEKLFF | - | TRBJ1-4 | - | 15 | TRBV29-1
TGTGCCAGCAGTTACACTCGGACAGGGGTGCGCACTGAAGCTTTCTTT | CASSYTRTGVRTEAFF | - | TRBJ1-1 | TRBD1 | 16 | TRBV27
TGTGCCAGCAGTCGCAGACAGGGGGCGCGGTACGAGCAGTACTTC | CASSRRQGARYEQYF | - | TRBJ2-7 | TRBD1 | 15 | TRBV6-2/TRBV6-3
TGTGCCAGCCCCAAAGCCCCAGGGAGGGGCGGTGGCACTGAAGCTTTCTTT | CASPKAPGRGGGTEAFF | - | TRBJ1-1 | - | 17 | TRBV28
TGTGCCAGCAGTACCTCCACAGGGGCGGGTAATGAAAAACTGTTTTTT | CASSTSTGAGNEKLFF | - | TRBJ1-4 | TRBD1 | 16 | TRBV28
TGTGCCAGCTCATCAACCCGACAGAATGAAGCTTTCTTT | CASSSTRQNEAFF | - | TRBJ1-1 | - | 13 | TRBV18
TGTGCCAGCAGCCGGTCCTTAGCGGGAGAAGGGCCCGAGCAGTACTTC | CASSRSLAGEGPEQYF | - | TRBJ2-7 | TRBD2 | 16 | TRBV6-2/TRBV6-3
TGTGCCAGCAGCCCCCCGGACGGGAGGCGCCACAATGAGCAGTTCTTC | CASSPPDGRRHNEQFF | - | TRBJ2-1 | TRBD2 | 16 | TRBV7-9
TGTGCCAGCAGTTTACTTTCGAACACTGAAGCTTTCTTT | CASSLLSNTEAFF | - | TRBJ1-1 | - | 13 | TRBV6-2/TRBV6-3
TGCGCCAGCAGCTTGGCGGGAGGGCAAGAGACCCAGTACTTC | CASSLAGGQETQYF | few | TRBJ2-5 | TRBD2 | 14 | TRBV5-1
TGTGCCAGCAGCTTAGGTATATCCAGAGGGGAGACCCAGTACTTC | CASSLGISRGETQYF | - | TRBJ2-5 | - | 15 | TRBV7-2
TGTGCCATCAGTGAGAGTAGGGCGGGGGACAGGAGCAATCAGCCCCAGCATTTT | CAISESRAGDRSNQPQHF | - | TRBJ1-5 | TRBD1 | 18 | TRBV10-3
TGTGCCAGCAGCTCATCAAGTAGGGGGCTTGACGAGCAGTACTTC | CASSSSSRGLDEQYF | - | TRBJ2-7 | TRBD1 | 15 | TRBV5-4
TGCGCCAGCAGTCAGACCGGGACCGGGGAGCTGTTTTTT | CASSQTGTGELFF | once | TRBJ2-2 | - | 13 | TRBV5-1
TGCGCCAGCAGCCAGGAGTTATCGCCTCGGGGAGCTTTCTTT | CASSQELSPRGAFF | - | TRBJ1-1 | - | 14 | TRBV5-1
TGTGCCAGCAGTTTAGGCCCGAGGGGGACGAACACTGAAGCTTTCTTT | CASSLGPRGTNTEAFF | - | TRBJ1-1 | - | 16 | TRBV27
TGTGCCAGCACCAGCCGACCAGGCGGGTATTCACCCCTCCACTTT | CASTSRPGGYSPLHF | once | TRBJ1-6 | - | 15 | TRBV28
TGTGCCAGCAGCAAGCGACTAGCGGGAGTTCCCTACGAGCAGTACTTC | CASSKRLAGVPYEQYF | - | TRBJ2-7 | - | 16 | TRBV21-1
TGTGCCAGCAGTTCCCTCAGGGGAGGGCCCCAAGAGACCCAGTACTTC | CASSSLRGGPQETQYF | - | TRBJ2-5 | - | 16 | TRBV27